This TCR beta chain was retrieved from a study of glioma-infiltrating T cells after dendritic cell vaccination. Looking at the study overall: Patients received autologous tumor lysate-pulsed dendritic cell vaccination between about 2002 and 2013.

Profiled with immunoSEQ multiplex PCR; TCRdb holds only in-frame clones, not every one. The sample has under 100,000 clones, around three quarters seen once. This clonotype was sampled from a human donor with glioblastoma. This sample comprised blood, obtained before dendritic cell vaccination.

The CDR3 DNA is TGTGCCAGCAGCCTCCGGGGGGATTACAATGAGCAGTTCTTC. Its translation: CASSLRGDYNEQFF. The chain carries TRBV7-2 and TRBJ2-1, with TRBD2 identical over 7 bases. In germline, CDR1 is SGHTA, CDR2 FQGNSA. The CDR3 totals 14 residues. V lost 5 bases to trimming and J lost 4 bases; unmatched junction nucleotides: 5.